This TCR beta chain was captured in a study of beta chain features in type 1 diabetes. The V and J ends lost 4 bases and 2 bases, in that order; junction bases with no gene match: 5. This CDR3 comprises 15 residues. Germline V lookup: CDR1 MGHRA, CDR2 YSYEKL. Reverse transcribing all isolated RNA meant expressed TCRB transcripts were sequenced. Data came from immunoSEQ multiplex PCR; TCRdb stores just in-frame clones and leaves some out. Counted here are 970,000 or so clones, roughly 17% occurring once; the ten biggest clones make up 0.02% to 0.025%. Each of the CD4+ naive, central memory, regulatory and stem cell-like memory populations was sorted via CD45RO/CCR7/CD25/CD127/CD95/CD27. Points from the study as a whole: A closer apparent resemblance between naive, central memory and Treg TCRB repertoires was seen in patients than in healthy donors.

For this clone: Its antigen is not identified.

The specimen sequenced was naive CD4+ T cells from blood. The source is a woman under 30 in good health. The chain couples TRBV4-1 to TRBJ2-3; TRBD2 aligns across 8 bases. The CDR3 bases are TGCGCCAGCAGCCGTATAGCGGGACTCACAGATACGCAGTATTTT. Protein sequence: CASSRIAGLTDTQYF.